Sequencing of this TCR beta chain was carried out in a study of cytomegalovirus exposure and HLA in healthy donors. Whole-study findings and limits: A previous analysis found most TCR beta V segments productive roughly 90% or roughly 30% of the time.

Comment on this clone: The target antigen is unknown.

Vbeta (60) and Jbeta (13) primers were used in the PCR. Profiling relied on immunoSEQ multiplex PCR, and the TCRdb table lists in-frame clones only, not all of them. The sample gives roughly 100,000 clones, about 16% of which show up once; over 0.65% is in the top ten. Healthy bone marrow donors made up the donor group. CDR1 is SGDLS, CDR2 YYNGEE, per germline. Trimming removed 0 bases from V and 0 bases from J, with 15 bases in between. This CDR3 comprises 17 residues. The chain recombines TRBV9 with TRBJ1-1; D gene ambiguous. The clonotype originates from a female donor in good health and CMV-seronegative. The sequencing sample was made of PBMCs. DNA of the CDR3: TGTGCCAGCAGCGTAGAGTCACTTGTGAGAATGAACACTGAAGCTTTCTTT. The encoded protein is CASSVESLVRMNTEAFF.